Presented here are 4 T cell receptor beta chains from one specimen sequenced in a study of cytotoxic CD8 clonotypes in ibrutinib-treated CLL. The table came from immunoSEQ multiplex PCR; TCRdb's copy has only in-frame clones and leaves some out. Altogether some 170,000 clones are present, around nine tenths being singletons, with the ten largest covering roughly 3%. Sample: PBMCs, taken at disease progression, from a patient treated with ibrutinib. These receptors were taken from a human donor with chronic lymphocytic leukemia.

This chain uses TRBV15 with TRBJ2-1; TRBD2 is a possible D gene (5 bases). Germline assignment: CDR1 LNHNV and CDR2 YYDKDF (reference sequence). The CDR3 spans 15 residues. Trimming took 4 bases from V and 15 from J, leaving 25 bases between them. CDR3 DNA: TGTGCCACCAGCATGGATTTGGGTTTGACGGAGGATCCGTTCTTC. This gives the protein CATSMDLGLTEDPFF. The full variable domain, in which reference TRBV15 and TRBJ2-1 provide the parts outside the CDR3, is DAMVIQNPRYQVTQFGKPVTLSCSQTLNHNVMYWYQQKSSQAPKLLFHYYDKDFNNEADTPDNFQSRRPNTSFCFLDIRSPGLGDTAMYLCATSMDLGLTEDPFFGPGTRLTVL.

This chain joins TRBV6-5 and TRBJ2-7; D is uncertain. The ends were cut back, 2 bases at V and 0 bases at J, with 8 bases in the middle. The CDR3 is made up of 14 amino acids. Germline loops: CDR1 MNHEY, CDR2 SVGAGI. The CDR3 bases are TGTGCCAGCAGTTACAGGGTCCACTCCTACGAGCAGTACTTC. Its translation: CASSYRVHSYEQYF.

The chain has TRBV30 and TRBJ2-2; 10 bases align to TRBD2. The ends lost 4 bases at V and 4 bases at J; junction bases unmatched: 21. The CDR3 is made up of 20 amino acids. Germline V gives CDR1 GTSNPN, CDR2 SVGIG (reference sequence). As DNA, the CDR3 is TGTGCCTGGATTATCCCACTAGCGGGAAACCAACCATTGATCACCGGGGAGCTGTTTTTT. This encodes CAWIIPLAGNQPLITGELFF.

This clone was seen just once. The chain employs TRBV28 and TRBJ2-7; 7 positions agree with TRBD2. This CDR3 comprises 15 residues. Trimming took 2 bases from V and 6 from J; bases not matched to a gene: 10. Germline V gives CDR1 MDHEN, CDR2 SYDVKM. The CDR3 region is CASSLRDYGLSEQYF. The CDR3 DNA is TGTGCCAGCAGTTTAAGGGACTACGGGCTGTCCGAGCAGTACTTC.